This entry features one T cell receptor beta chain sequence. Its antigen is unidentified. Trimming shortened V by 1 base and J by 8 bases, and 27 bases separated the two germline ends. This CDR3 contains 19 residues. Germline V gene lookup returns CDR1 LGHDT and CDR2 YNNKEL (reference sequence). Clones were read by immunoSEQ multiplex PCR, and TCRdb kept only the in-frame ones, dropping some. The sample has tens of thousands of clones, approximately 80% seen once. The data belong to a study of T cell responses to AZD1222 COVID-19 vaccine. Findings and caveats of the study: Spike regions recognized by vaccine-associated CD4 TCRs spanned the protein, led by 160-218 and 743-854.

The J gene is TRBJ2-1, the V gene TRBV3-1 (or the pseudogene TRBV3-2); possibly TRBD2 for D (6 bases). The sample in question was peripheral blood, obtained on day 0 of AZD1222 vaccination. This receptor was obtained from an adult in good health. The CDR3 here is CASSQGIGGDGDESDEQFF. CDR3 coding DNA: TGTGCCAGCAGCCAAGGTATTGGAGGGGACGGGGATGAATCGGATGAGCAGTTCTTC.